This T cell receptor beta chain came from a study of CD8 T cells in ankylosing spondylitis. Study-wide findings and caveats: Among TCR beta sequences, a motif of several highly homologous variants appeared characteristic of ankylosing spondylitis blood.

A word on this clonotype: Its matching antigen is unknown.

Germline-derived CDR1 and CDR2 are KGHDR and SFDVKD. V lost 4 bases to trimming and J lost 2 bases, with 10 bases between them. There are 14 residues in the CDR3. TCRdb fed the 5' RACE reads into MiXCR, producing one record per CDR3 protein. The sample comprises roughly 470,000 distinct CDR3 sequences, 26% of which are singletons, and about 0.92% rests with the top ten. The chain joins TRBV24-1 to TRBJ1-2, with D hard to call. The clonotype was recovered from a male donor with ankylosing spondylitis. The sample taken for sequencing was blood, either unsorted or a sorted T cell fraction (not recorded which). The CDR3 DNA sequence: TGTGCCACCAGTGACCCCGGTGGAAACTATGGCTACACCTTC. Protein: CATSDPGGNYGYTF.